These 15 T cell receptor beta chains originate from one sample sequenced in a study of Ad26.COV2.S vaccination and SARS-CoV-2 variants. The data were produced by immunoSEQ multiplex PCR, yet TCRdb's version contains in-frame clones alone and is incomplete. The table includes 400,000 to 450,000 clones, 75% to 95% detected once. As to treatment: roughly 20 received Ad26.COV2.S at low or high dose, single or two shots; 5 received placebo; per-sample allocation not given. After the first vaccine or placebo injection, samples were drawn on day 63. Specimen: peripheral blood, collected in a trial of Ad26.COV2.S vaccine versus placebo. The origin of the receptors is a person aged 18-65 years who received the Ad26.COV2.S COVID-19 vaccine or a placebo.

The chain employs TRBV28 and TRBJ2-1; the D is unclear. Germline V gives CDR1 MDHEN, CDR2 SYDVKM. The CDR3 has 16 amino acids. Trimming pared 2 bases from V and 0 bases from J, leaving 11 bases between. Here the CDR3 reads CASSLLAVSSYNEQFF. The CDR3 DNA reads as TGTGCCAGCAGTTTACTGGCCGTGAGCTCCTACAATGAGCAGTTCTTC.

This clone was observed a single time. The genes are TRBV9 and TRBJ2-3; no definite D call. V was cut by 0 bases and J by 6 bases, with 2 bases left in between. The CDR3 covers 11 residues. Germline lookup yields CDR1 SGDLS and CDR2 YYNGEE. CDR3 sequence: CASSVADTQYF. CDR3 DNA sequence: TGTGCCAGCAGCGTAGCCGATACGCAGTATTTT.

This clone was detected a few times. The chain couples TRBV4-3 to TRBJ1-2, with D tentatively TRBD1 (6 bases). The CDR3 is 15 residues long. Trimming cost V 0 bases and J 2 bases, with 10 bases left between them. Looked up from germline, CDR1 is LGHNA and CDR2 is YSLEER. This CDR3 reads CASSQDGQTNYGYTF. The CDR3 nucleotides are TGCGCCAGCAGCCAAGATGGACAGACAAACTATGGCTACACCTTC.

The chain carries TRBV19 and TRBJ1-1; D remains unclear. Trimming pared 9 bases from V and 1 base from J, leaving 15 bases between. CDR3 length equals 14 residues. From germline, CDR1 is LNHDA and CDR2 SQIVND (reference sequence). The CDR3 protein is CASINRRKNTEAFF. CDR3 DNA: TGTGCCAGCATAAACCGACGGAAGAACACTGAAGCTTTCTTT.

The V and J genes are TRBV2 and TRBJ2-6; no reliable D call. Germline-derived CDR1 and CDR2 are SNHLY and FYNNEI. This CDR3 has 16 residues. V was pared by 7 bases and J by 0 bases, with 13 bases between. In DNA, the CDR3 is TGTGCCAGCATTTCGGAACTTTTCTCTGGGGCCAACGTCCTGACTTTC. Its translation is CASISELFSGANVLTF. The whole variable domain, filled in from reference TRBV2 and TRBJ2-6, reads EPEVTQTPSHQVTQMGQEVILRCVPISNHLYFYWYRQILGQKVEFLVSFYNNEISEKSEIFDDQFSVERPDGSNFTLKIRSTKLEDSAMYFCASISELFSGANVLTFGAGSRLTVL.

The CDR3 DNA reads as TGTGCCAGCAGCTGGGGGGGACTAGCGGGAAGAGTCAATGAGCAGTTCTTC. Encoded protein: CASSWGGLAGRVNEQFF. The chain couples TRBV5-6 to TRBJ2-1, with 13 bases identical to TRBD2. CDR3 length: 17 residues. CDR1 is SGHDT and CDR2 is YYEEEE in the germline V gene. V gave up 3 bases and J gave up 6 bases; unmatched junction bases: 9.

This clone was counted once. This chain connects TRBV5-1 to TRBJ2-7; D may correspond to TRBD1 or TRBD2 (5 bases each). The germline CDR1 and CDR2 sequences are SGHRS and YFSETQ. Trimming stripped 0 bases from V and 6 bases from J, with 13 bases between. The CDR3 is 14 amino acids. In DNA, the CDR3 is TGCGCCAGCAGCTTGGGGGGGATAGGTCGCGAGCAGTACTTC. The encoded protein is CASSLGGIGREQYF.

The chain employs TRBV18 and TRBJ2-7, with TRBD1 matching over 9 bases. Germline V gene data show CDR1 as KGHSH and CDR2 as LQKENI. V shed 6 bases and J 4 bases; nucleotides not matched to a gene: 7. The CDR3 covers 14 residues. CDR3 nucleotides: TGTGCCAGCTCGCAAGGGACAGGGTTATACGAGCAGTACTTC. Protein product: CASSQGTGLYEQYF.

CDR3 in amino acids: CASKGRETQYF. The CDR3, as DNA: TGTGCCAGCAAGGGGCGGGAGACCCAGTACTTC. This chain uses TRBV28 with TRBJ2-5; tentatively, D is TRBD1 (5 bases). V was cut by 7 bases and J by 5 bases, with 8 bases left in between. CDR1 and CDR2 (germline): MDHEN, SYDVKM. The CDR3 has 11 amino acids.

This chain uses TRBV6-2 or TRBV6-3 with TRBJ1-5; a possible D gene is TRBD1 (6 bases). V was trimmed by 3 bases and J by 5 bases, leaving 14 bases between them. The CDR3 has 15 residues. From germline, CDR1 is MNHEY and CDR2 SVGEGT. The CDR3 protein is CASSYLGGAHQPQHF. The CDR3 DNA is TGTGCCAGCAGTTATTTGGGGGGGGCACATCAGCCCCAGCATTTT.

V is TRBV10-3 and J is TRBJ1-6; no definite D call. The CDR3 is made up of 13 amino acids. Deletions cut 4 bases from V and 9 bases from J, with 10 bases between. Germline V gene sequence: CDR1 ENHRY, CDR2 SYGVKD. The CDR3 reads CAISGVGSSPLHF. In DNA form, the CDR3 reads TGTGCCATCAGTGGGGTAGGATCTTCACCCCTCCACTTT.

This chain links TRBV19 with TRBJ2-2; 8 bases are a match to TRBD2. V lost 2 bases, J lost 2 bases, and 13 bases stayed unmatched. The CDR3 contains 19 residues. The germline V gene has CDR1 LNHDA and CDR2 SQIVND (reference sequence). Written as DNA, the CDR3 is TGTGCCAGTAGTATAAGTACAGAGGAGGGACTAGTAAACACCGGGGAGCTGTTTTTT. Encoded protein: CASSISTEEGLVNTGELFF.

The chain couples TRBV9 to TRBJ2-3, with TRBD1 matching over 7 bases. Germline V gene lookup returns CDR1 SGDLS and CDR2 YYNGEE. The CDR3 is 14 residues long. Written as DNA, the CDR3 is TGTGCTAGTACTAAGGGACAGAACACAGATACGCAGTATTTT. Translated, it gives CASTKGQNTDTQYF.

The CDR3 sequence: CASSLRTALANTEAFF. The CDR3 nucleotides read TGTGCCAGCAGTCTGAGGACGGCCCTAGCTAACACTGAAGCTTTCTTT. The chain couples TRBV27 to TRBJ1-1; D is unclear. The CDR3 sequence is 16 residues long. Germline loops: CDR1 MNHEY, CDR2 SMNVEV (reference sequence). The V end lost 5 bases, the J end lost 2 bases, and 18 bases lay between the germline ends.

This chain connects TRBV15 to TRBJ2-7, with a tentative D call TRBD1 (6 bases). Germline CDR1 and CDR2: LNHNV and YYDKDF (reference sequence). The CDR3 length is 15 residues. V lost 3 bases and J 0 bases, leaving 12 bases between the germline ends. CDR3 sequence (DNA): TGTGCCACCAGCAGCAGGGGACCGCTCTCCTACGAGCAGTACTTC. Amino acid sequence: CATSSRGPLSYEQYF.